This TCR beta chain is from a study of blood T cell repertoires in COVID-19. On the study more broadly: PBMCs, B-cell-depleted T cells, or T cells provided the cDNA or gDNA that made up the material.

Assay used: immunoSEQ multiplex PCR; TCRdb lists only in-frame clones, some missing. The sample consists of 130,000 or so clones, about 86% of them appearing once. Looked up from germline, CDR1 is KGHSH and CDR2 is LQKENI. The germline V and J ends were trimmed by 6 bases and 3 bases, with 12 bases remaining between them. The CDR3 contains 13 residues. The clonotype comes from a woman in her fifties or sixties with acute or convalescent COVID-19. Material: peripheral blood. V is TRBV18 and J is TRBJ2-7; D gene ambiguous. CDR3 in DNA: TGTGCCAGCTCTACTGCTTCGGGCTACGAGCAGTACTTC. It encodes CASSTASGYEQYF. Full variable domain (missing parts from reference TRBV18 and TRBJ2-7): NAGVMQNPRHLVRRRGQEARLRCSPMKGHSHVYWYRQLPEEGLKFMVYLQKENIIDESGMPKERFSAEFPKEGPSILRIQQVVRGDSAAYFCASSTASGYEQYFGPGTRLTVT.